This TCR beta chain was documented in a study of blood T cell repertoires in COVID-19. Germline V gene data show CDR1 as LGHDT and CDR2 as YNNKEL (reference sequence). CDR3 length: 14 amino acids. The V gene lost 0 bases and the J gene lost 5 bases, with 8 bases spanning the gap. Original processing notes: Amplifying reference gene primers gave estimates of nucleated cell counts. TCRdb's table, derived via immunoSEQ multiplex PCR, lists solely in-frame clones and lacks some. V, J and clone size were drawn from that table, and D and trimming were deduced from the DNA. Among around 480,000 clones listed, about 90% were seen once. Recovered participants had two consecutive negative NP/OP PCR tests, healthcare professional clearance, or symptom resolution.

The TCR originated in a young woman who had recovered from COVID-19. The V and J genes are TRBV3-1 (or the pseudogene TRBV3-2) and TRBJ2-1, with D perhaps TRBD2 (5 bases). The sequenced sample consisted of PBMCs or T cells enriched from blood (not recorded which). DNA of the CDR3: TGTGCCAGCAGCCAAGACTGGGGAGACAATGAGCAGTTCTTC. This codes for CASSQDWGDNEQFF.